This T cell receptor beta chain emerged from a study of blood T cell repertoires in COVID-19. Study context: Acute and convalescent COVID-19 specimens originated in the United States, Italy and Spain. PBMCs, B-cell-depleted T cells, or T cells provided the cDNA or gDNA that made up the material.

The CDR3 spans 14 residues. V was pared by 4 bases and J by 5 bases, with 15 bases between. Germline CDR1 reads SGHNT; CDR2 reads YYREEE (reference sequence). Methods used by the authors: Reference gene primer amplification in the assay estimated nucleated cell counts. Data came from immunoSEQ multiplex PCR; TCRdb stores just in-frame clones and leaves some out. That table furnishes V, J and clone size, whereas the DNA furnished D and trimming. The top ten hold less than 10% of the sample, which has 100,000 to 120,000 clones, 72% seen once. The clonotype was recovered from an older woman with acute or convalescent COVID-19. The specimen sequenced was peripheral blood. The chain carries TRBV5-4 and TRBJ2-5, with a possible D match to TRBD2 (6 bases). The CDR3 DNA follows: TGTGCCAGCAGCGGGGGGATGGTTATCGAGACCCAGTACTTC. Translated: CASSGGMVIETQYF.